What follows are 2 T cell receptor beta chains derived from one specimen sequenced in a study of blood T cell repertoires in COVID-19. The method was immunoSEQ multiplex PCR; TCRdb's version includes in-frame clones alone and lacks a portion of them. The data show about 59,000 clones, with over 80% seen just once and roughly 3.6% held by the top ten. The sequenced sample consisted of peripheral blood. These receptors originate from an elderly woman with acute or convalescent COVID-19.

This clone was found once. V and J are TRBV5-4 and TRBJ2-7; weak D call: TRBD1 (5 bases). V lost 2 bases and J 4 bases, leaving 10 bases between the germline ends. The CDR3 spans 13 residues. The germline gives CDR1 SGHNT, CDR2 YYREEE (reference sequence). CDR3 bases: TGTGCCAGCAGCTTCAAAGGGGCTTACGAGCAGTACTTC. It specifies CASSFKGAYEQYF.

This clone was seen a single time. This chain's CDR3 is CASSFLRVMNTEAFF. The CDR3, as DNA: TGTGCCAGCAGTTTCCTTCGGGTCATGAACACTGAAGCTTTCTTT. This chain links TRBV28 with TRBJ1-1; D uncertain. The germline CDR1 and CDR2 sequences are MDHEN and SYDVKM. Deletions cut 3 bases from V and 0 bases from J, with 11 bases between. The CDR3 runs to 15 residues.